A single sample gave rise to the 24 T cell receptor beta chains below, sequenced in a study of beta chain features in type 1 diabetes. The study's findings and limits: Within each of all four CD4+ subsets, Type 1 diabetes patients had TCRB CDR3s that were moderately but significantly shorter.

Their antigens remain unidentified. Sequencing targeted expressed TCRB transcripts, as all isolated RNA had been reverse transcribed. Profiled with immunoSEQ multiplex PCR; TCRdb holds only in-frame clones, not every one. This sample carries over 300,000 clones, about a tenth of them seen once, and the ten largest clones take over 0.95%. The sample comprised central memory CD4+ T cells from blood. These receptors came from a man younger than 45 with type 1 diabetes.

The gene calls are TRBV2 and TRBJ2-2; tentative D call: TRBD2 (6 bases). Germline V gene sequence: CDR1 SNHLY, CDR2 FYNNEI. There are 15 residues in the CDR3. Trimming pared 10 bases from V and 6 bases from J, leaving 21 bases between. CDR3 sequence (DNA): TGTGCCACATCTAGGGACTTAGCGATACCCGGGGAGCTGTTTTTT. Its protein product is CATSRDLAIPGELFF.

The sample holds a few counts of this clone. The gene calls are TRBV11-2 and TRBJ2-7; the match to TRBD2 covers 8 bases. The V gene end was trimmed by 5 bases and the J gene end by 2 bases; junction bases not matched to a gene: 5. The germline gives CDR1 SGHAT, CDR2 FQNNGV. This CDR3 spans 14 amino acids. In DNA, the CDR3 is TGTGCCAGCAGCGTCAGCGGGGGCACCTACGAGCAGTACTTC. Encoded protein: CASSVSGGTYEQYF.

V and J are TRBV19 and TRBJ2-5; D is uncertain. Trimming pared 1 base from V and 3 bases from J, leaving 9 bases between. Germline CDR1 reads LNHDA; CDR2 reads SQIVND (reference sequence). This CDR3 contains 14 residues. The DNA of the CDR3 is TGTGCCAGTAGTATAGTCGGCAGGAAAGAGACCCAGTACTTC. Amino acids: CASSIVGRKETQYF.

This clone was observed a handful of times. This sequence joins TRBV7-2 and TRBJ1-5; 10 nucleotides agree with TRBD1. V was pared by 8 bases and J by 5 bases, with 3 bases of the junction left unmatched. This CDR3 is built from 13 residues. CDR1 SGHTA and CDR2 FQGNSA come from the germline V gene. As DNA, the CDR3 is TGTGCCAGCGGCGACAGGGGGCATCAGCCCCAGCATTTT. Translating it yields CASGDRGHQPQHF.

This clone was observed a handful of times. The chain uses TRBV6-1 and TRBJ2-5, with 12 nucleotides matching TRBD2. After removal of 5 bases from V and 3 bases from J, the junction contained 4 bases not matched to a gene. Germline-derived CDR1 and CDR2 are MNHNS and SASEGT. This CDR3 comprises 15 residues. CDR3 nucleotide sequence: TGTGCCAGCAGTTTCACTAGCGGGGGGAAAGAGACCCAGTACTTC. Protein: CASSFTSGGKETQYF.

J is TRBJ1-5 and V is TRBV30; TRBD1 matches at 9 bases. The junction had 9 bases not matched to a gene; V was cut back by 3 bases and J by 6 bases. This CDR3 has 15 amino acids. Germline V lookup: CDR1 GTSNPN, CDR2 SVGIG (reference sequence). This chain's CDR3 is CAWRSRDRESQPQHF. In nucleotides, the CDR3 is TGTGCCTGGAGATCCCGGGACAGGGAGAGTCAGCCCCAGCATTTT.

This clone turned up a few times. The rearrangement links TRBV10-3 to TRBJ1-5; maybe TRBD1 (5 bases). Trimming took off 4 bases at V and 6 bases at J, with 13 bases between the two ends. Germline V gene lookup returns CDR1 ENHRY and CDR2 SYGVKD. This CDR3 is 14 amino acids long. The CDR3 DNA is TGTGCCATCAGTGTGCAGGGAGTGGGTCAGCCCCAGCATTTT. This translates into CAISVQGVGQPQHF.

The chain joins TRBV4-1 to TRBJ2-7; D ambiguous. V lost 0 bases and J lost 6, with 6 bases in between. The CDR3 consists of 12 residues. Germline values: CDR1 MGHRA, CDR2 YSYEKL. DNA for the CDR3: TGCGCCAGCAGCCAAGAGGGTGGCGAGCAGTACTTC. Amino acids: CASSQEGGEQYF.

This clone was counted a few times. The sample has other DNA sequences that encode this CDR3 too. This sequence joins TRBV25-1 and TRBJ1-2, with D unclear. Trimming removed 1 base from V and 5 bases from J, with 5 bases in between. From germline, CDR1 is MGHDK and CDR2 SYGVNS. The CDR3 is 12 residues long. CDR3 protein: CASSESSYGYTF. CDR3 DNA: TGTGCCAGCAGTGAATCAAGTTATGGCTACACCTTC.

This clone occurred once. The chain is built from TRBV18 and TRBJ1-6; 9 bases agree with TRBD1. V was clipped by 5 bases and J by 8 bases; unmatched bases: 7. The germline CDR1 and CDR2 sequences are KGHSH and LQKENI. This CDR3 comprises 15 residues. The CDR3 bases are TGTGCCAGCTCAGAACAGGGGGCAGGGGATTCACCCCTCCACTTT. As protein: CASSEQGAGDSPLHF. Full variable domain (remainder filled in from reference TRBV18 and TRBJ1-6): NAGVMQNPRHLVRRRGQEARLRCSPMKGHSHVYWYRQLPEEGLKFMVYLQKENIIDESGMPKERFSAEFPKEGPSILRIQQVVRGDSAAYFCASSEQGAGDSPLHFGNGTRLTVT.

This clone was recorded a few times. The chain links TRBV7-2 to TRBJ1-1; D is ambiguous. Germline CDR1 is SGHTA and CDR2 is FQGNSA. V was cut by 5 bases and J by 0 bases, with 4 bases left in between. The CDR3 loop spans 12 amino acids. This CDR3 is CASSVMNTEAFF. CDR3 DNA sequence: TGTGCCAGCAGCGTAATGAACACTGAAGCTTTCTTT.

The V and J genes are TRBV4-3 and TRBJ2-1; the D is unclear. This CDR3 region has 14 residues. Trimming stripped 5 bases from V and 5 bases from J, with 13 bases between. The germline V gene encodes CDR1 LGHNA and CDR2 YSLEER. The CDR3 DNA sequence: TGCGCCAGCAGCAAATGGCTCCCCGACAATGAGCAGTTCTTC. Translated: CASSKWLPDNEQFF.

The chain links TRBV7-2 to TRBJ1-1; the D gene is possibly TRBD1 (6 bases). Germline V gene sequence: CDR1 SGHTA, CDR2 FQGNSA. Deletions cut 6 bases from V and 6 bases from J, with 20 bases between. This CDR3 comprises 15 residues. The CDR3 DNA sequence: TGTGCCAGCAGTGGCGGGGGCGCTGAGTTGGCTGAAGCTTTCTTT. Amino acids: CASSGGGAELAEAFF. Full variable domain (outside the CDR3, taken from reference TRBV7-2 and TRBJ1-1): GAGVSQSPSNKVTEKGKDVELRCDPISGHTALYWYRQSLGQGLEFLIYFQGNSAPDKSGLPSDRFSAERTGGSVSTLTIQRTQQEDSAVYLCASSGGGAELAEAFFGQGTRLTVV.

This chain uses TRBV5-6 with TRBJ2-5, with D maybe TRBD1 (6 bases). This CDR3 comprises 17 residues. Germline values: CDR1 SGHDT, CDR2 YYEEEE. V was pared by 2 bases and J by 0 bases, with 17 bases between. The CDR3 region has the DNA TGTGCCAGCAGCTTTCGCTCGACAGGCCGGAACCAAGAGACCCAGTACTTC. It encodes CASSFRSTGRNQETQYF.

This chain links TRBV7-2 with TRBJ2-3; D is unresolved. This CDR3 has 18 amino acids. Deletions cut 3 bases from V and 4 bases from J, with 23 bases between. CDR1 and CDR2 (germline): SGHTA, FQGNSA. The CDR3 sequence: CASSFGFLRILRPDTQYF. The CDR3 DNA sequence: TGTGCCAGCAGCTTCGGGTTCCTCAGAATCCTGCGGCCAGATACGCAGTATTTT.

This clone was detected a few times. The chain couples TRBV7-9 to TRBJ1-2, with TRBD1 identical over 8 bases. The V gene end was trimmed by 5 bases and the J gene end by 0 bases; junction bases not matched to a gene: 8. The CDR3 loop spans 16 amino acids. The germline CDR1 and CDR2 sequences are SEHNR and FQNEAQ (reference sequence). The CDR3 here is CASSPIGRGPNYGYTF. In nucleotides, the CDR3 is TGTGCCAGCAGCCCGATTGGCAGGGGGCCTAACTATGGCTACACCTTC. Full variable domain (missing parts from reference TRBV7-9 and TRBJ1-2): DTGVSQNPRHKITKRGQNVTFRCDPISEHNRLYWYRQTLGQGPEFLTYFQNEAQLEKSRLLSDRFSAERPKGSFSTLEIQRTEQGDSAMYLCASSPIGRGPNYGYTFGSGTRLTVV.

The chain employs TRBV5-1 and TRBJ2-3; TRBD2 aligns across 14 bases. The CDR3 is made up of 15 amino acids. The ends lost 4 bases at V and 5 bases at J; junction bases unmatched: 3. Germline V CDR1 and CDR2: SGHRS, YFSETQ. For the CDR3, the DNA is TGCGCCAGCAGCGTCGGGACTAGCGGGGGAGATACGCAGTATTTT. Its protein product is CASSVGTSGGDTQYF.

The chain has TRBV5-1 and TRBJ1-2; the match to TRBD1 covers 7 bases. V gave up 3 bases and J gave up 2 bases; unmatched junction bases: 7. From germline, CDR1 is SGHRS and CDR2 YFSETQ. This CDR3 contains 15 residues. The DNA for the CDR3 is TGCGCCAGCAGCTCCTCGACAGGGTGGAACTATGGCTACACCTTC. It yields the protein CASSSSTGWNYGYTF.

This chain connects TRBV7-2 to TRBJ1-4, with D perhaps TRBD1 (6 bases). CDR3 length: 15 residues. Germline CDR1 SGHTA, CDR2 FQGNSA. Trimming took off 4 bases at V and 8 bases at J, with 17 bases between the two ends. This chain's CDR3 is CASSSQGGSGEKLFF. The CDR3 nucleotides read TGTGCCAGCAGCTCACAGGGAGGTAGTGGAGAAAAACTGTTTTTT.

The rearrangement uses TRBV10-3 and TRBJ1-3, with D unresolved. CDR1 and CDR2 from the germline V gene are ENHRY and SYGVKD. Deletions cut 6 bases from V and 0 bases from J, with 12 bases between. The CDR3 is 15 residues long. CDR3: CAIRDPGSSGNTIYF. The CDR3 DNA sequence: TGTGCCATCAGGGACCCGGGAAGCTCTGGAAACACCATATATTTT.

In its sample, this clone was seen once. The V call is TRBV5-4, the J call TRBJ1-2; TRBD1 is a possible D gene (5 bases). Germline-derived CDR1 and CDR2 are SGHNT and YYREEE (reference sequence). The CDR3 is made up of 16 amino acids. V was pared by 3 bases and J by 2 bases, with 17 bases between. Here the CDR3 reads CASSSGAGFLNYGYTF. The CDR3 DNA reads as TGTGCCAGCAGCTCTGGGGCAGGGTTTTTGAACTATGGCTACACCTTC.

This clone was picked up a small number of times. The V gene is TRBV7-2, the J gene TRBJ2-7, with D uncertain. The length of the CDR3 is 14 residues. The germline V gene encodes CDR1 SGHTA and CDR2 FQGNSA. The V end lost 6 bases, the J end lost 5 bases, and 17 bases lay between the germline ends. The CDR3 spells CASREGFLTHEQYF. CDR3 DNA sequence: TGTGCCAGCAGGGAAGGCTTTCTAACCCACGAGCAGTACTTC.

This clone was recorded a few times. This rearrangement joins TRBV19 to TRBJ1-4; D call uncertain. Germline values: CDR1 LNHDA, CDR2 SQIVND (reference sequence). With 3 bases removed from V and 0 bases from J, the gap between germline ends came to 5 bases. The CDR3 sequence is 14 residues long. The CDR3 reads CASSIGTTNEKLFF. The CDR3 region has the DNA TGTGCCAGTAGTATTGGAACAACTAATGAAAAACTGTTTTTT.

J is TRBJ2-1 and V is TRBV9; D gene unclear. CDR1 is SGDLS, CDR2 YYNGEE, per germline. The CDR3 is 12 residues long. The V end was cut by 1 base, the J end by 10 bases, with 9 bases between. For the CDR3, the DNA is TGTGCCAGCAGCGTAAGCGAGGTCGAGCAGTTCTTC. Protein: CASSVSEVEQFF.